Below, one T cell receptor beta chain is given with its context. Profiled with immunoSEQ multiplex PCR; TCRdb holds only in-frame clones, not every one. The sample has some 340,000 clones, 80% to 85% seen once. This sample stems from a study of blood T cell repertoires in COVID-19. Germline V gives CDR1 SNHLY, CDR2 FYNNEI. V lost 4 bases, J lost 0 bases, and 8 bases lay in between. This CDR3 has 14 residues. The chain links TRBV2 to TRBJ2-3; possibly TRBD2 for D (5 bases). Sequences were obtained from PBMCs or T cells enriched from blood (not recorded which). This TCR came from a woman between 45 and 65 years old who had recovered from COVID-19. This chain's CDR3 is CASSVWTSTDTQYF. CDR3 DNA sequence: TGTGCCAGCAGTGTGTGGACTAGCACAGATACGCAGTATTTT.